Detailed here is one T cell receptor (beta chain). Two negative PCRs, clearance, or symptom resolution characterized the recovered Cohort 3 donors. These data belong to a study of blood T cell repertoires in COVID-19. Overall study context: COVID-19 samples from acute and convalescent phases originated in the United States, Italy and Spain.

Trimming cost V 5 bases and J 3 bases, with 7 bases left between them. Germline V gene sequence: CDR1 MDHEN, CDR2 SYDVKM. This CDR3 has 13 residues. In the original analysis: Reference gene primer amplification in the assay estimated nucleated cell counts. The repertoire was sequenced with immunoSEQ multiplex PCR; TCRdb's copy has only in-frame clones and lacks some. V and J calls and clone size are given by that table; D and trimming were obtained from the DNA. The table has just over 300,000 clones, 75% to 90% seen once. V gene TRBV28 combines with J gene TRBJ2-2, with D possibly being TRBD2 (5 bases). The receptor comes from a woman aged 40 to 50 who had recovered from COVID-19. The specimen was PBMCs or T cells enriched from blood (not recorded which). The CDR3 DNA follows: TGTGCCAGCAGTCGGGGAGACACCGGGGAGCTGTTTTTT. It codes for CASSRGDTGELFF.